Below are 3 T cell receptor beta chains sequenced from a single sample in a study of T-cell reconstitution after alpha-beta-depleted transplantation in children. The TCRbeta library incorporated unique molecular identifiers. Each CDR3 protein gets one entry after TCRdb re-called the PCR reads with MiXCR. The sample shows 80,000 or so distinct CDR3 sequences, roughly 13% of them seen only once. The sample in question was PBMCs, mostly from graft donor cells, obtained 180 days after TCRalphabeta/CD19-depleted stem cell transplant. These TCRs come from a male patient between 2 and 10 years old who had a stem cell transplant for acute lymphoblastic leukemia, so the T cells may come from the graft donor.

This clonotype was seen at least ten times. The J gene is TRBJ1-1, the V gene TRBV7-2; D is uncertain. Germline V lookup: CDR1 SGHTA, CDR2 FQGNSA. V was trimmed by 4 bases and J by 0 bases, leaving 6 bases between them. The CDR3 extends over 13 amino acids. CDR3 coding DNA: TGTGCCAGCAGCTCTGGATTGAACACTGAAGCTTTCTTT. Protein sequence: CASSSGLNTEAFF.

The CDR3 DNA is TGTGCCAGCAGTAAGGAGGCTAGCGGGATCGTCACCGGGGAGCTGTTTTTT. Encoded protein: CASSKEASGIVTGELFF. The gene calls are TRBV2 and TRBJ2-2, with TRBD2 identical over 9 bases. The trim removed 5 bases at V and 4 bases at J, leaving 11 bases unmatched. CDR3 size: 17 residues. The germline CDR1 and CDR2 sequences are SNHLY and FYNNEI.

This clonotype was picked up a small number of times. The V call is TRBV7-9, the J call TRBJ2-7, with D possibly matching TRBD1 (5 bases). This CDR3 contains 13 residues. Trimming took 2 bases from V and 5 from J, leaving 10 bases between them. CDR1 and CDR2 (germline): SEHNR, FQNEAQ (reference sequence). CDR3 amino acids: CASSLRQGHEQYF. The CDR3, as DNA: TGTGCCAGCAGCTTAAGGCAGGGCCACGAGCAGTACTTC. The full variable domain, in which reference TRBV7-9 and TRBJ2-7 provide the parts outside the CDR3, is DTGVSQNPRHKITKRGQNVTFRCDPISEHNRLYWYRQTLGQGPEFLTYFQNEAQLEKSRLLSDRFSAERPKGSFSTLEIQRTEQGDSAMYLCASSLRQGHEQYFGPGTRLTVT.